Below, 3 T cell receptor beta chains from the same sample are listed, as sequenced in a study of patients and donors after allogeneic stem cell transplantation. One entry per CDR3 protein, called by TCRdb with MiXCR from the RT-PCR reads. Here the sample spans 85,000 to 90,000 distinct CDR3 sequences, around 48% being singletons. Sequenced sample: blood, either unsorted or a sorted T cell fraction (not recorded which). These receptors all stem from a human donor who was either an allogeneic HSCT recipient or a stem cell or donor lymphocyte infusion donor (not recorded which). It is not recorded whose cells these are; they may come from a transplant donor.

The table lists this clonotype with a count of one. The genes are TRBV7-6 and TRBJ1-1; 9 nucleotides align to TRBD1. This CDR3 is 18 amino acids long. Losses at the gene ends were 1 base for V and 0 bases for J; bases not matched to a gene: 9. Germline lookup yields CDR1 SGHVS and CDR2 FNYEAQ. CDR3 region: CASSLDRGTGRLNTEAFF. Written as DNA, the CDR3 is TGTGCCAGCAGCTTAGATCGCGGGACAGGGCGTTTGAACACTGAAGCTTTCTTT.

This clonotype was seen a handful of times. The V call is TRBV20-1, the J call TRBJ1-2, with no clear D. Germline CDR1 and CDR2: DFQATT and SNEGSKA (reference sequence). This CDR3 has 11 residues. V was cut by 5 bases and J by 4 bases, with 8 bases left in between. The CDR3 DNA reads TGCAGTGCTCCACAAGGCTATGGCTACACCTTC. Its protein product is CSAPQGYGYTF.

The gene calls are TRBV7-8 and TRBJ1-2; a possible D gene is TRBD1 (5 bases). Trimming cost V 5 bases and J 6 bases, with 13 bases left between them. CDR1 and CDR2 (germline): SGHVS, FQNEAQ. This CDR3 has 13 amino acids. In nucleotides, the CDR3 is TGTGCCAGCAGCCAGGGTATCGTTAATGGCTACACCTTC. It codes for CASSQGIVNGYTF. Complete variable domain (other parts from reference TRBV7-8 and TRBJ1-2): GAGVSQSPRYKVAKRGQDVALRCDPISGHVSLFWYQQALGQGPEFLTYFQNEAQLDKSGLPSDRFFAERPEGSVSTLKIQRTQQEDSAVYLCASSQGIVNGYTFGSGTRLTVV.